This T cell receptor beta chain stems from a study of cytomegalovirus exposure and HLA in healthy donors. On the study more broadly: There were 117 million unique TCR beta sequences, drawn from some 180 million T cells, in an earlier analysis.

Concerning this clone itself: Antigen unknown.

The PCR was carried out with 60 Vbeta primers and 13 Jbeta primers. Repertoires were generated with immunoSEQ multiplex PCR, while TCRdb's copy carries only in-frame clones and drops some. The table for this sample gives about 110,000 clones. Study conclusions and caveats: The study designated fewer than 200 TCR beta chains cytomegalovirus-associated. With DRB1 most and HLA-C fewest, TCR association rates differed between HLA loci in a later analysis. Available immune exposure information covered CMV serostatus only.

Germline V gene sequence: CDR1 SEHNR, CDR2 FQNEAQ (reference sequence). V shed 4 bases, J shed 4 bases, and the junction held 9 bases outside the gene matches. The CDR3 runs to 16 residues. Sequenced material: PBMCs. The clonotype originates from a man aged 18 to 29 in good health and CMV-seronegative. The chain joins TRBV7-9 to TRBJ1-3; 8 nucleotides align to TRBD1. The CDR3 DNA is TGTGCCAGCAGCTCCCGAAGACAGGGGCTGGGAAACACCATATATTTT. Translating gives CASSSRRQGLGNTIYF.